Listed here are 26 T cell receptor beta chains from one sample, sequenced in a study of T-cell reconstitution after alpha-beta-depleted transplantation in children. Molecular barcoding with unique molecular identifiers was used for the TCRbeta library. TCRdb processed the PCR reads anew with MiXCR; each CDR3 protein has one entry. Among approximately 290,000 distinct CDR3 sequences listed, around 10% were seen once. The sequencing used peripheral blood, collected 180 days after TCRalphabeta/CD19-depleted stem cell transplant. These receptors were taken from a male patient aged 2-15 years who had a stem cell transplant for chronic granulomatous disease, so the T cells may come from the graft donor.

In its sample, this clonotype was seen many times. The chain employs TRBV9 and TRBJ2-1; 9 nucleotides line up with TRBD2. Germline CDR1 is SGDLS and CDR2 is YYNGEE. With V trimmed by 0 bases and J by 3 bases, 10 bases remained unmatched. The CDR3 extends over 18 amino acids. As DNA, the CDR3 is TGTGCCAGCAGCGTAGCTCGAAGTAGCGGGGGCAACTACAATGAGCAGTTCTTC. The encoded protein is CASSVARSSGGNYNEQFF.

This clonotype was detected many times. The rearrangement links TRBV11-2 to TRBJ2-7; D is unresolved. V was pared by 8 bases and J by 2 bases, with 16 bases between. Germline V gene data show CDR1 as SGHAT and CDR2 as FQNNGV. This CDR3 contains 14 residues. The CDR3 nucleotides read TGTGCCAGCCGGGTGGTTGGAGCCCCCTACGAGCAGTACTTC. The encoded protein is CASRVVGAPYEQYF.

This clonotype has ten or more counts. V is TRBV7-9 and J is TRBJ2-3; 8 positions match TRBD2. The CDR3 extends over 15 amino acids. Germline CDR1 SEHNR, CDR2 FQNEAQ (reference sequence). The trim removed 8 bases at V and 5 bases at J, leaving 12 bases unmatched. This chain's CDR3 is CASHGARGGVDTQYF. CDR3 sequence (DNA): TGTGCCAGCCATGGGGCTCGGGGGGGTGTAGATACGCAGTATTTT.

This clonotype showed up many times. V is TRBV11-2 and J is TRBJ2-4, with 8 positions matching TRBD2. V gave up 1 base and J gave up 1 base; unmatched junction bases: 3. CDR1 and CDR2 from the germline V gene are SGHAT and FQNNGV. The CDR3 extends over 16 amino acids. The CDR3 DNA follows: TGTGCCAGCAGCTTAGTGGGCGGGGGGGCCAAAAACATTCAGTACTTC. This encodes CASSLVGGGAKNIQYF.

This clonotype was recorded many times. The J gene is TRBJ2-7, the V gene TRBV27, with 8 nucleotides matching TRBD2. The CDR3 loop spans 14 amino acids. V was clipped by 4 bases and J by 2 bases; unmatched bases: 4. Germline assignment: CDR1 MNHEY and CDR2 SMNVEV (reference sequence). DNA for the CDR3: TGTGCCAGCAGTTCCGGACTAGCTACCTACGAGCAGTACTTC. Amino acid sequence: CASSSGLATYEQYF.

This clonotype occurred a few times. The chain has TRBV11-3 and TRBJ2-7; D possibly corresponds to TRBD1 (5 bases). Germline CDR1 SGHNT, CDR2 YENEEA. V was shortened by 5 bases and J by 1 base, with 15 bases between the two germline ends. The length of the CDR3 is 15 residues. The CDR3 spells CASSPGHPNSYEQYF. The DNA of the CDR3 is TGTGCCAGCAGCCCTGGACACCCGAATTCCTACGAGCAGTACTTC.

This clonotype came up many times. CDR3 in amino acids: CASSLSGTGGYSNQPQHF. In nucleotides, the CDR3 is TGTGCCAGCAGTTTATCGGGGACAGGAGGCTATAGCAATCAGCCCCAGCATTTT. The chain carries TRBV27 and TRBJ1-5, with TRBD1 matching 8 bases. This CDR3 has 18 amino acids. V shed 0 bases, J shed 0 bases, and the junction held 7 bases outside the gene matches. Per germline, CDR1 MNHEY and CDR2 SMNVEV (reference sequence).

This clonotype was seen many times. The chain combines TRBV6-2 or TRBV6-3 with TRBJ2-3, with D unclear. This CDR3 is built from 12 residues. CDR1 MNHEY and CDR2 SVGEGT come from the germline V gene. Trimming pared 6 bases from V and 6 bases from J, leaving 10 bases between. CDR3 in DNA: TGTGCCAGCAGGGAGAGTGGCGATACGCAGTATTTT. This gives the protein CASRESGDTQYF.

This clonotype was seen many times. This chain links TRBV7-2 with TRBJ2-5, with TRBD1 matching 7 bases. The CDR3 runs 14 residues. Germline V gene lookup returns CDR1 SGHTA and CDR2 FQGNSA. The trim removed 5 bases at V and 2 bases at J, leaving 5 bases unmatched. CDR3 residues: CASSVGGGQETQYF. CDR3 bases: TGTGCCAGCAGCGTAGGGGGCGGACAAGAGACCCAGTACTTC.

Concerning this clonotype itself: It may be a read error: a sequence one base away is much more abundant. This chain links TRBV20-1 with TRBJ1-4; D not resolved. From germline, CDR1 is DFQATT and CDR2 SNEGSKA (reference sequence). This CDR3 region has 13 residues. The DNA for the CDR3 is TGCAGAGCTAGATCCGGGTCCCCTCGAAAACTGTTTTTT. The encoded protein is CRARSGSPRKLFF.

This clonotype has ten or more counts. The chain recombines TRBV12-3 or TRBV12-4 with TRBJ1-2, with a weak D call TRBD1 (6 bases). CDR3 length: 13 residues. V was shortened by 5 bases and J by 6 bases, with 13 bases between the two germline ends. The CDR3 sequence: CASSTLQGNGYTF. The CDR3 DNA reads TGTGCCAGCAGTACGCTACAGGGAAATGGCTACACCTTC.

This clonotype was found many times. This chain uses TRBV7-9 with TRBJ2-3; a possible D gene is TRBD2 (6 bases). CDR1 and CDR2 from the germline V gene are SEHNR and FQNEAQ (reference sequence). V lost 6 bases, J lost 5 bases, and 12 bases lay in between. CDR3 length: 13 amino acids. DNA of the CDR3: TGTGCCAGCAGACTTCCGGGGGAAGATACGCAGTATTTT. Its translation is CASRLPGEDTQYF.

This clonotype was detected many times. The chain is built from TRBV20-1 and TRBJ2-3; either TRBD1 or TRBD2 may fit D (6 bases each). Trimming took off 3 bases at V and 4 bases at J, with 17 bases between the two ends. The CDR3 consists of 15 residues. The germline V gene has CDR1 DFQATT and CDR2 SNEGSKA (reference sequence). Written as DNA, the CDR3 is TGCAGTGCTAGCCCTCGGGGGCGGCGGCCAGATACGCAGTATTTT. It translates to CSASPRGRRPDTQYF.

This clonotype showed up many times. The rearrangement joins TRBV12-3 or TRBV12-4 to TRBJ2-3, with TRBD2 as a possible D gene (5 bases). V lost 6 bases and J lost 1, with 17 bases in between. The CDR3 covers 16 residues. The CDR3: CASRAFGRGRTDTQYF. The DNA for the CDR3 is TGTGCCAGCAGAGCCTTCGGCCGAGGGCGCACAGATACGCAGTATTTT.

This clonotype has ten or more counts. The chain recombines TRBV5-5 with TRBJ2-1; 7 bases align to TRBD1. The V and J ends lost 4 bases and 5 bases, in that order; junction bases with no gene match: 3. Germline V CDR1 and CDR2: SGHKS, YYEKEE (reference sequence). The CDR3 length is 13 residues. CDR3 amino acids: CASSGTANNEQFF. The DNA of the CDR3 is TGTGCCAGCAGCGGGACAGCAAACAATGAGCAGTTCTTC. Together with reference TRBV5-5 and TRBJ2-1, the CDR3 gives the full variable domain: DAGVTQSPTHLIKTRGQQVTLRCSPISGHKSVSWYQQVLGQGPQFIFQYYEKEERGRGNFPDRFSARQFPNYSSELNVNALLLGDSALYLCASSGTANNEQFFGPGTRLTVL.

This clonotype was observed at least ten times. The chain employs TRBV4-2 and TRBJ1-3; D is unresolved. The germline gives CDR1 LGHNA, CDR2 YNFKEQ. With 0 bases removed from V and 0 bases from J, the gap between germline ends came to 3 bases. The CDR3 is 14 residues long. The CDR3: CASSQERSGNTIYF. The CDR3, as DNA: TGTGCCAGCAGCCAAGAGCGCTCTGGAAACACCATATATTTT.

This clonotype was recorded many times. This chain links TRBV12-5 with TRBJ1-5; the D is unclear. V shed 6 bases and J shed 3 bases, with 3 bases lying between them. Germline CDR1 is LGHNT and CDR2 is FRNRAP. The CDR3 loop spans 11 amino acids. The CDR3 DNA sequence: TGTGCTAGTGGAATCAATCAGCCCCAGCATTTT. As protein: CASGINQPQHF.

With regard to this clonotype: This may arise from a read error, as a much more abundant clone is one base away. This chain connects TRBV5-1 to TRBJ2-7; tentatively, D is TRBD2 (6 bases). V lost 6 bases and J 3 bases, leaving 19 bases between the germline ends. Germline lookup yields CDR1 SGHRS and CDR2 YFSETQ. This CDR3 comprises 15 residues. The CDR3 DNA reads TGCGCCAGCAATGGGGCCCTAGCGTTTCGCTACGAGCAGTACGTC. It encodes CASNGALAFRYEQYV.

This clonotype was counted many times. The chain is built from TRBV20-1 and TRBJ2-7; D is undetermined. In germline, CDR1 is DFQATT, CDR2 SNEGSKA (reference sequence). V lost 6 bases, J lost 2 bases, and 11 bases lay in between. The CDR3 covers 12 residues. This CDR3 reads CSAGGLTYEQYF. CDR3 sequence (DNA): TGCAGTGCGGGCGGATTAACCTACGAGCAGTACTTC.

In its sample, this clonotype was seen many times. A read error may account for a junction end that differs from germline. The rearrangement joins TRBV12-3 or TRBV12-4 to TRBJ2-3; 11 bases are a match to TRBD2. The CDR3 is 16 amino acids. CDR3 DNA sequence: TGTGCAAGCAGTCCTAGCGGGGGGACTAGCACAGATACGCAGTATTTT. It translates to CASSPSGGTSTDTQYF.

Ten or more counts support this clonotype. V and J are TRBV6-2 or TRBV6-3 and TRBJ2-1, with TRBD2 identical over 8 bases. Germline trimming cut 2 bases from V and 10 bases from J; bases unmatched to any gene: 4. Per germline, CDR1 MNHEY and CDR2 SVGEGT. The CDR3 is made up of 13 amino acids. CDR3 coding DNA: TGTGCCAGCAGTTACGAAGCGGGGGACGAGCAGTTCTTC. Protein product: CASSYEAGDEQFF.

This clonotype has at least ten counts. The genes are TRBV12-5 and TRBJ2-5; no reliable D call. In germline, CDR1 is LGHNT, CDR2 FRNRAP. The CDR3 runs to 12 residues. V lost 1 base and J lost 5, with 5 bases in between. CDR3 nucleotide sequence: TGTGCTAGTGGTTTGGGGTATGAGACCCAGTACTTC. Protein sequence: CASGLGYETQYF.

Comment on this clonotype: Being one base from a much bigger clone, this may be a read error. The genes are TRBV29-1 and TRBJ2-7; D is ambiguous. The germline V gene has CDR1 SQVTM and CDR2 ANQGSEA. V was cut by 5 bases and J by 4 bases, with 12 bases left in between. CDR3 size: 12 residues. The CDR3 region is CSVLAAPYEQYF. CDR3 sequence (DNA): TGCAGCGTTTTGGCCGCTCCTTACGAGCAGTACTTC.

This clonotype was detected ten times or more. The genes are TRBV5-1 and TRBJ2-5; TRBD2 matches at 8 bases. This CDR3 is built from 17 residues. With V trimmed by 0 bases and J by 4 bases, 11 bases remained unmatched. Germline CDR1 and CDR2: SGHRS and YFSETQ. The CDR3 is CASSLAKSGSGGETQYF. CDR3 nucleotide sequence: TGCGCCAGCAGCTTGGCCAAAAGCGGGAGTGGGGGAGAGACCCAGTACTTC.

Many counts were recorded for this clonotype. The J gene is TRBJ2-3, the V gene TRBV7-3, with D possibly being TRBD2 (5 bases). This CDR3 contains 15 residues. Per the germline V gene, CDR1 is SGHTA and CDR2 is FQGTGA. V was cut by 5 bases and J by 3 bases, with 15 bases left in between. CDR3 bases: TGTGCCAGCAGCCGAGGGTCCTTAGAGACAGATACGCAGTATTTT. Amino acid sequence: CASSRGSLETDTQYF.

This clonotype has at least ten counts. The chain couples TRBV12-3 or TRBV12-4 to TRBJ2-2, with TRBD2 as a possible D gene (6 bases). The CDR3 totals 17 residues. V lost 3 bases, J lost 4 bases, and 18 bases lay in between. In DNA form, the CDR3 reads TGTGCCAGCAGTTTTCGGTTTTCGGGAGTGGGCACCGGGGAGCTGTTTTTT. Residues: CASSFRFSGVGTGELFF.